Below are 30 T cell receptor beta chains sequenced from a single sample in a study of cytomegalovirus exposure and HLA in healthy donors. Vbeta (60) and Jbeta (13) primers were used in the PCR. Libraries were prepared by immunoSEQ multiplex PCR; TCRdb keeps only in-frame clonotypes and omits some of them. The table has over 70,000 clones, roughly 70% seen once. The sequencing input was PBMCs. The receptors here all came from a man aged 25 to 40 in good health and CMV-seronegative.

This clone was observed once. The chain's CDR3 is CSAWTGGEAFF. In nucleotides, the CDR3 is TGCAGCGCATGGACAGGGGGGGAAGCTTTCTTT. The rearrangement uses TRBV29-1 and TRBJ1-1; 10 positions agree with TRBD1. This CDR3 spans 11 amino acids. Trimming at V came to 7 bases and at J to 8 bases, leaving 4 bases not matched to a gene. Germline V gene lookup returns CDR1 SQVTM and CDR2 ANQGSEA.

Only a few counts were recorded for this clone. The chain combines TRBV5-1 with TRBJ1-1; 8 bases agree with TRBD1. This CDR3 has 15 residues. The germline gives CDR1 SGHRS, CDR2 YFSETQ. The V gene end was trimmed by 3 bases and the J gene end by 4 bases; junction bases not matched to a gene: 8. In DNA form, the CDR3 reads TGCGCCAGCAGCTCCTGGGGACAGGCGGCCACTGAAGCTTTCTTT. This gives the protein CASSSWGQAATEAFF. The variable domain in full, with the rest retrieved from reference TRBV5-1 and TRBJ1-1, is KAGVTQTPRYLIKTRGQQVTLSCSPISGHRSVSWYQQTPGQGLQFLFEYFSETQRNKGNFPGRFSGRQFSNSRSEMNVSTLELGDSALYLCASSSWGQAATEAFFGQGTRLTVV.

CDR3 protein: CASSLSGQAYSNQPQHF. The DNA for the CDR3 is TGTGCCAGCAGTTTATCGGGACAGGCTTATAGCAATCAGCCCCAGCATTTT. This chain links TRBV28 with TRBJ1-5; 8 bases are shared with TRBD1. The CDR3 contains 17 residues. V gave up 1 base and J gave up 0 bases; unmatched junction bases: 5. The germline gives CDR1 MDHEN, CDR2 SYDVKM.

The chain is built from TRBV7-2 and TRBJ2-3; 9 bases fit TRBD1. CDR1 and CDR2 (germline): SGHTA, FQGNSA. This CDR3 is built from 15 residues. V lost 5 bases and J lost 1; bases outside the gene matches: 4. The DNA for the CDR3 is TGTGCCAGCAGCGTACAGGGGGCTGGCACAGATACGCAGTATTTT. Translation: CASSVQGAGTDTQYF.

The rearrangement joins TRBV28 to TRBJ1-4, with D tentatively TRBD1 (6 bases). V lost 2 bases and J 4 bases, leaving 11 bases between the germline ends. CDR3 length: 15 amino acids. CDR1 is MDHEN, CDR2 SYDVKM, per germline. CDR3 residues: CASSLGGQRNEKLFF. The CDR3 bases are TGTGCCAGCAGTTTAGGGGGACAACGTAATGAAAAACTGTTTTTT. The full variable domain, in which reference TRBV28 and TRBJ1-4 provide the parts outside the CDR3, is DVKVTQSSRYLVKRTGEKVFLECVQDMDHENMFWYRQDPGLGLRLIYFSYDVKMKEKGDIPEGYSVSREKKERFSLILESASTNQTSMYLCASSLGGQRNEKLFFGSGTQLSVL.

This clone was found once. The CDR3 is CASSLGRGRGLTNEKLFF. The CDR3 nucleotides read TGTGCCAGCAGTTTAGGAAGGGGCAGGGGTTTAACTAATGAAAAACTGTTTTTT. The chain combines TRBV27 with TRBJ1-4, with a tentative D call TRBD1 (6 bases). Trimming removed 2 bases at V and 1 base at J, with 17 bases between. The germline V gene has CDR1 MNHEY and CDR2 SMNVEV (reference sequence). The CDR3 loop spans 18 amino acids.

J is TRBJ1-2 and V is TRBV6-6, with D tentatively TRBD1 (5 bases). Germline lookup yields CDR1 MNHNY and CDR2 SVGAGI (reference sequence). There are 13 residues in the CDR3. V lost 6 bases and J 2 bases, leaving 10 bases between the germline ends. CDR3 coding DNA: TGTGCCAGCAGGTTAGACAGCAACTATGGCTACACCTTC. This gives the protein CASRLDSNYGYTF.

This clone turned up a few times. The chain links TRBV19 to TRBJ2-7, with 9 bases fitting TRBD1. The CDR3 has 15 residues. J gave up 5 bases and V 7 bases, and 12 bases lay outside the gene matches. In germline, CDR1 is LNHDA, CDR2 SQIVND (reference sequence). CDR3 nucleotides: TGTGCCAGTACCTCCTCGGGGACAGGGAACCACGAGCAGTACTTC. Amino acids: CASTSSGTGNHEQYF.

This clone was seen a few times. The chain carries TRBV19 and TRBJ1-2, with 11 bases that match TRBD1. The germline CDR1 and CDR2 sequences are LNHDA and SQIVND (reference sequence). The CDR3 runs 13 residues. J gave up 8 bases and V 5 bases, and 4 bases lay outside the gene matches. The CDR3 coding sequence is TGTGCCAGTAGTCCACGGACAGGGGGCGGCTACACCTTC. Translated, it gives CASSPRTGGGYTF. The variable domain in full, completed from reference TRBV19 and TRBJ1-2, reads DGGITQSPKYLFRKEGQNVTLSCEQNLNHDAMYWYRQDPGQGLRLIYYSQIVNDFQKGDIAEGYSVSREKKESFPLTVTSAQKNPTAFYLCASSPRTGGGYTFGSGTRLTVV.

A word on this clone: Other DNA sequences in this sample translate to the same CDR3. The V and J genes are TRBV5-5 and TRBJ1-2, with D possibly matching TRBD1 (5 bases). Germline V gives CDR1 SGHKS, CDR2 YYEKEE (reference sequence). CDR3 length: 13 amino acids. V lost 4 bases, J lost 8 bases, and 15 bases lay in between. The chain's CDR3 is CASSVEAGKGYTF. The CDR3 DNA is TGTGCCAGCAGCGTGGAGGCAGGGAAGGGCTACACCTTC.

The chain recombines TRBV7-2 with TRBJ1-1; the match to TRBD1 covers 7 bases. J gave up 3 bases and V 4 bases, and 5 bases lay outside the gene matches. The CDR3 totals 14 residues. Germline V gene data show CDR1 as SGHTA and CDR2 as FQGNSA. The CDR3 sequence is CASSSGTVYTEAFF. CDR3 bases: TGTGCCAGCAGCTCGGGGACAGTCTACACTGAAGCTTTCTTT.

The chain links TRBV4-2 to TRBJ2-7; D not certain. The CDR3 is 16 residues long. CDR1 is LGHNA and CDR2 is YNFKEQ in the germline V gene. The V and J ends lost 4 bases and 3 bases respectively, with 19 bases between them. Written as DNA, the CDR3 is TGTGCCAGCAGCCTATTCTTTGATGCCTCGGGCTACGAGCAGTACTTC. Its protein product is CASSLFFDASGYEQYF.

This clone is a singleton in its sample. CDR3 DNA: TGTGCCAGCGCCGTCGCCGGGACAGGAGAGTCTTTTAGCAATCAGCCCCAGCATTTT. Translating gives CASAVAGTGESFSNQPQHF. V and J are TRBV2 and TRBJ1-5, with TRBD1 matching 8 bases. In germline, CDR1 is SNHLY, CDR2 FYNNEI. V lost 8 bases, J lost 0 bases, and 18 bases stayed unmatched. The CDR3 spans 19 residues. Full variable domain (remainder filled in from reference TRBV2 and TRBJ1-5): EPEVTQTPSHQVTQMGQEVILRCVPISNHLYFYWYRQILGQKVEFLVSFYNNEISEKSEIFDDQFSVERPDGSNFTLKIRSTKLEDSAMYFCASAVAGTGESFSNQPQHFGDGTRLSIL.

In this sample, this clone turned up once. The rearrangement uses TRBV30 and TRBJ2-7; 9 bases match TRBD1. Germline loops: CDR1 GTSNPN, CDR2 SVGIG (reference sequence). The V gene end was trimmed by 5 bases and the J gene end by 6 bases; junction bases not matched to a gene: 11. There are 14 residues in the CDR3. The CDR3 nucleotides are TGTGCCTGGCTTCCGGGACAGGGACCAAGCGAGCAGTACTTC. It codes for CAWLPGQGPSEQYF.

The chain is built from TRBV7-2 and TRBJ2-1; 10 bases are a match to TRBD2. Germline V gene lookup returns CDR1 SGHTA and CDR2 FQGNSA. V shed 7 bases and J 3 bases; nucleotides not matched to a gene: 12. The CDR3 loop spans 17 amino acids. CDR3 nucleotide sequence: TGTGCCAGCACCTTCCCCGAACTAGCGGGGAACTACAATGAGCAGTTCTTC. The encoded protein is CASTFPELAGNYNEQFF.

The sample holds one count of this clone. This chain joins TRBV30 and TRBJ1-2, with D tentatively TRBD1 (5 bases). Looked up from germline, CDR1 is GTSNPN and CDR2 is SVGIG (reference sequence). The CDR3 has 11 amino acids. Trimming took 3 bases from V and 4 from J, leaving 6 bases between them. The CDR3 coding sequence is TGTGCCTGGAGCGGGGGCTATGGCTACACCTTC. Its translation is CAWSGGYGYTF.

CDR3 amino acids: CAISVVGEGIYGYTF. CDR3 DNA: TGTGCCATCAGTGTTGTCGGGGAGGGGATATATGGCTACACCTTC. The chain joins TRBV10-3 to TRBJ1-2; D may be TRBD1 (5 bases). The CDR3 totals 15 residues. Trimming stripped 4 bases from V and 5 bases from J, with 17 bases between. CDR1 and CDR2 (germline): ENHRY, SYGVKD.

This chain links TRBV5-1 with TRBJ2-5; maybe TRBD2 (6 bases). The DNA end is more similar to TRBJ2-7, so the J call may be wrong. The CDR3 consists of 15 residues. Germline CDR1 and CDR2: SGHRS and YFSETQ. Here the CDR3 reads CASSPLGGKVDEQYF. For the CDR3, the DNA is TGCGCCAGCAGCCCCTTAGGAGGGAAGGTAGACGAGCAGTACTTC.

The chain uses TRBV10-3 and TRBJ2-1, with TRBD1 matching 9 bases. CDR3 length equals 18 residues. The trim removed 3 bases at V and 1 base at J, leaving 10 bases unmatched. CDR1 and CDR2 (germline): ENHRY, SYGVKD. CDR3 sequence: CAISDTLKGTGSYNEQFF. The CDR3 bases are TGTGCCATCAGTGATACTTTAAAAGGGACAGGGTCCTACAATGAGCAGTTCTTC.

The chain carries TRBV5-6 and TRBJ1-1; the D gene is possibly TRBD1 (6 bases). CDR3 length: 14 residues. The V and J ends lost 3 bases and 2 bases respectively, with 11 bases between them. Germline V gives CDR1 SGHDT, CDR2 YYEEEE. DNA of the CDR3: TGTGCCAGCAGCTCCTGGACAGAAAACACTGAAGCTTTCTTT. This gives the protein CASSSWTENTEAFF.

The chain joins TRBV11-2 to TRBJ1-5; TRBD1 matches at 9 bases. The CDR3 consists of 15 residues. The germline V gene has CDR1 SGHAT and CDR2 FQNNGV. V was clipped by 5 bases and J by 5 bases; unmatched bases: 7. This CDR3 reads CASSRGQGDYQPQHF. The CDR3 DNA sequence: TGTGCCAGCAGCCGGGGACAGGGAGATTATCAGCCCCAGCATTTT.

The rearrangement uses TRBV6-1 and TRBJ2-6; 7 positions agree with TRBD1. V lost 2 bases, J lost 4 bases, and 5 bases stayed unmatched. This CDR3 is built from 16 residues. The germline gives CDR1 MNHNS, CDR2 SASEGT. In DNA, the CDR3 is TGTGCCAGCAGTGAAACTACAGGGGTGGGGGCCAACGTCCTGACTTTC. Its protein is CASSETTGVGANVLTF.

The V gene is TRBV6-5, the J gene TRBJ1-6, with D perhaps TRBD1 (6 bases). Per germline, CDR1 MNHEY and CDR2 SVGAGI. V lost 5 bases, J lost 7 bases, and 15 bases lay in between. The CDR3 extends over 15 amino acids. This CDR3 is CASSLFRTANSPLHF. The CDR3 DNA sequence: TGTGCCAGCAGTCTCTTTCGGACAGCCAATTCACCCCTCCACTTT.

The chain couples TRBV27 to TRBJ2-7, with 7 bases lining up with TRBD2. Germline V gives CDR1 MNHEY, CDR2 SMNVEV (reference sequence). The CDR3 is 14 residues long. The V segment lost 2 bases and the J segment 5 bases; nucleotides outside the gene matches: 6. CDR3 bases: TGTGCCAGCAGTTTAGCGGGAGTAGTGAACGAGCAGTACTTC. It yields the protein CASSLAGVVNEQYF.

This clone turned up a few times. The chain has TRBV5-4 and TRBJ2-7; 9 bases match TRBD1. The germline CDR1 and CDR2 sequences are SGHNT and YYREEE (reference sequence). The CDR3 contains 15 residues. The trim removed 4 bases at V and 0 bases at J, leaving 5 bases unmatched. The CDR3 nucleotides are TGTGCCAGCAGCCGTGGGACAGGGAGCTCCTACGAGCAGTACTTC. It specifies CASSRGTGSSYEQYF.

The chain combines TRBV10-3 with TRBJ1-2; TRBD1 matches at 10 bases. V lost 3 bases to trimming and J lost 5 bases; unmatched junction nucleotides: 6. The CDR3 consists of 15 residues. CDR1 and CDR2 from the germline V gene are ENHRY and SYGVKD. The CDR3 is CAISDDGTGVYGYTF. As DNA, the CDR3 is TGTGCCATCAGTGATGACGGGACAGGGGTTTATGGCTACACCTTC.

This chain links TRBV4-2 with TRBJ2-1; 9 bases align to TRBD2. Trimming cost V 1 base and J 8 bases; bases outside gene matches: 9. CDR1 and CDR2 from the germline V gene are LGHNA and YNFKEQ. CDR3 length: 16 amino acids. CDR3 amino acids: CASSQVGAGGLYEQFF. The CDR3 coding sequence is TGTGCCAGCAGCCAAGTTGGGGCGGGAGGGCTTTATGAGCAGTTCTTC.

This chain joins TRBV6-5 and TRBJ1-6; D is ambiguous. Trimming cost V 5 bases and J 11 bases, with 10 bases left between them. Germline CDR1 and CDR2: MNHEY and SVGAGI. CDR3 size: 12 residues. The CDR3 DNA is TGTGCCAGCAGTGTGCGGGGAACACCCCTCCACTTT. Its translation is CASSVRGTPLHF.

The J gene is TRBJ2-1, the V gene TRBV2, with 14 bases matching TRBD2. Per the germline V gene, CDR1 is SNHLY and CDR2 is FYNNEI. Unmatched junction bases numbered 7, after V lost 8 bases and J lost 10 bases. The CDR3 length is 14 residues. The CDR3 is CASRLAGGPVEQFF. CDR3 DNA sequence: TGTGCCAGCCGACTAGCGGGGGGGCCAGTAGAGCAGTTCTTC.

The chain joins TRBV7-9 to TRBJ2-5; 9 bases are shared with TRBD2. V lost 5 bases and J lost 5; bases outside the gene matches: 12. The CDR3 has 16 amino acids. Germline CDR1 and CDR2: SEHNR and FQNEAQ (reference sequence). DNA for the CDR3: TGTGCCAGCAGCCCCCCTCAGCGGGAGGAAGGGGAGACCCAGTACTTC. Encoded protein: CASSPPQREEGETQYF.